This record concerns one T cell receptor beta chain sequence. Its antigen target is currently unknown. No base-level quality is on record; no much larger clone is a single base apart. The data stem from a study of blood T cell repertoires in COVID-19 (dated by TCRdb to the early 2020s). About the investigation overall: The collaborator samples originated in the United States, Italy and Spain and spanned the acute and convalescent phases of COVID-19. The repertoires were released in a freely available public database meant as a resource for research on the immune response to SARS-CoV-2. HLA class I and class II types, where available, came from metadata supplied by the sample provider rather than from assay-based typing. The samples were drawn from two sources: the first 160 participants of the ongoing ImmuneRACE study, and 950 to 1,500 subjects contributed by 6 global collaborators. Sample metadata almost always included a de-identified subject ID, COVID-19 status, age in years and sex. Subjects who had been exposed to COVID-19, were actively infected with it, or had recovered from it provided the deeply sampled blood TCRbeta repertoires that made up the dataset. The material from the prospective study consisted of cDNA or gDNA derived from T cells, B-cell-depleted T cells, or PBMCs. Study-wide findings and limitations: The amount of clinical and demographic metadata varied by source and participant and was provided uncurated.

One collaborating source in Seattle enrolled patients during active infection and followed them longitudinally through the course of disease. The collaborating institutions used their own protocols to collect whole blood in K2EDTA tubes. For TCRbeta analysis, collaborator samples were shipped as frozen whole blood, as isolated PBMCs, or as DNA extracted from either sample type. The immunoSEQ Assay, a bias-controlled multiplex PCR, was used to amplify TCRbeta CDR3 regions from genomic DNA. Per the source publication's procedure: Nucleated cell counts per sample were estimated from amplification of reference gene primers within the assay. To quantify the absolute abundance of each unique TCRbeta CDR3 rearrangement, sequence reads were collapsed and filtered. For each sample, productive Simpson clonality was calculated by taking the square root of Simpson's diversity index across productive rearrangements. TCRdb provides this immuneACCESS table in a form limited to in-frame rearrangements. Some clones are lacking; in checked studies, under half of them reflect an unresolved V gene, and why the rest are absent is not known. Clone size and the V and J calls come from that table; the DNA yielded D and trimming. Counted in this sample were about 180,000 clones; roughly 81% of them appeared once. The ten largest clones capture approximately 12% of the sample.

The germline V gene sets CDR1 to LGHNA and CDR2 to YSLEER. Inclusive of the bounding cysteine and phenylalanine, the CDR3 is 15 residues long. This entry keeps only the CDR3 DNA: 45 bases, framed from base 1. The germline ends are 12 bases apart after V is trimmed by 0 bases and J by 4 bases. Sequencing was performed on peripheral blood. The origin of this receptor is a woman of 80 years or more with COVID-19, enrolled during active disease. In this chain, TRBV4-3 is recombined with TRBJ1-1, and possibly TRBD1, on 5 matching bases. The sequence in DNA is TGCGCCAGCAGCCAAGACTTTACAGGCGGCACTGAAGCTTTCTTT. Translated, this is CASSQDFTGGTEAFF.